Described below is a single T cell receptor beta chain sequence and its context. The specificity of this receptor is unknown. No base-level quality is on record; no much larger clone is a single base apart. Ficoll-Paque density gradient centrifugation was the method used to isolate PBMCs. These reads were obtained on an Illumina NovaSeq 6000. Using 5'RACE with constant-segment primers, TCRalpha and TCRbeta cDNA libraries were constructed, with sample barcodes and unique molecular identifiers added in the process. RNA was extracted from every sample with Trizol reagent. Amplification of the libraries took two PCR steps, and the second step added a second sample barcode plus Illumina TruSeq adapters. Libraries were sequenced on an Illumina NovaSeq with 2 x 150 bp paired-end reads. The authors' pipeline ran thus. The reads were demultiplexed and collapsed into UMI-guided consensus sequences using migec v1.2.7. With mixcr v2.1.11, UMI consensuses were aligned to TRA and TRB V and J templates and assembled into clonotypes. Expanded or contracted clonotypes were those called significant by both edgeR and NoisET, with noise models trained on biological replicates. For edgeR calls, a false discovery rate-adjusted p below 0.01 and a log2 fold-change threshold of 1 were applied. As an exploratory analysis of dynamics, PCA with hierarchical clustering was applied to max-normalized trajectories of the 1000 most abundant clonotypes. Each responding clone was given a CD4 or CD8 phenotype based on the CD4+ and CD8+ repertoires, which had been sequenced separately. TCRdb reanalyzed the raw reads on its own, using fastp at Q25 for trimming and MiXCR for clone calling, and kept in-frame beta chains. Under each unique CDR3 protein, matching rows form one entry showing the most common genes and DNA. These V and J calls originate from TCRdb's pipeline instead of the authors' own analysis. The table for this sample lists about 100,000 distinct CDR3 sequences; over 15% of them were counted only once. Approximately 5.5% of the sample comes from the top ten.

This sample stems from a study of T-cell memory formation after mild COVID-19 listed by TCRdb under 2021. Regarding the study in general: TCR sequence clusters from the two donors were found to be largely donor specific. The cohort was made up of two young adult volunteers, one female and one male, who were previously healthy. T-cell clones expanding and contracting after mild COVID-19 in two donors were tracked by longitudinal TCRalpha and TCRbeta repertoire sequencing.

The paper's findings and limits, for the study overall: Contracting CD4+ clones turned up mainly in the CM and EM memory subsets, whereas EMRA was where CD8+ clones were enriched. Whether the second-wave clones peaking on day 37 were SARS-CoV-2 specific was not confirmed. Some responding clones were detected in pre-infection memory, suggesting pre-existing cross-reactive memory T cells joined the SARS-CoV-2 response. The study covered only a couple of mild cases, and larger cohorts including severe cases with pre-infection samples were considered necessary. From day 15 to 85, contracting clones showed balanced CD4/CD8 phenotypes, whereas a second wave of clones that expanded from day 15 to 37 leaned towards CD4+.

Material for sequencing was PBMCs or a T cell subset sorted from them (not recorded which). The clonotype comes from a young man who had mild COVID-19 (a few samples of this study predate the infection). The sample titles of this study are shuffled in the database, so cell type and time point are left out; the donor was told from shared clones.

The nucleotide sequence reads TGTGCCAGCAGTTGGGGCGCGGAAGCTAACTATGGCTACACCTTC. It codes for CASSWGAEANYGYTF. The receptor chain draws on TRBV6-5 and TRBJ1-2, with TRBD1 as a weak D call on 5 bases. CDR3 length: 15 amino acids, cysteine to phenylalanine. CDR3 DNA only is kept here, 45 bases in frame from base 1. CDR1 and CDR2 are drawn from the germline V gene: MNHEY, SVGAGI. V loses 4 bases of germline sequence and J loses 0 bases, and the interval between the two ends is 12 bases.